This T cell receptor beta chain was recorded in a study of a mutant IDH1 vaccine in newly diagnosed glioma. Time point indicated: week 35, safety follow-up. A single vaccine dose contained 300 ug of mutant IDH1 20-mer peptide, and topical imiquimod was used with it. On this clone: No antigen is known for it.

TCRdb keeps only in-frame clones here, not all; method: immunoSEQ multiplex PCR. The sample has tens of thousands of clones; 80% to 90% are singletons. The source is a man aged 40-49 years with glioma. Here the sequenced sample was PBMCs, taken from a glioma patient whose treatment included an IDH1 peptide vaccine.

The CDR3, as DNA: TGTGCCAGTAGGGACCTGCCAGGACCGCTTAATAACTATGGCTACACCTTC. It specifies CASRDLPGPLNNYGYTF. This chain links TRBV19 with TRBJ1-2; no firm D call. The germline V gene has CDR1 LNHDA and CDR2 SQIVND (reference sequence). The CDR3 covers 17 residues. Trimming pared 6 bases from V and 1 base from J, leaving 21 bases between.